This T cell receptor (beta chain) was recovered during a study of blood T cell repertoires in COVID-19. The length of the CDR3 is 14 residues. CDR1 LNHDA and CDR2 SQIVND come from the germline V gene (reference sequence). The J segment lost 7 bases and the V segment lost 8 bases, leaving 8 bases of the junction unmatched. Patients at the Seattle site were enrolled during active infection and followed longitudinally. Per the authors' pipeline: Estimation of nucleated cell counts was performed using reference gene primer amplification. Profiled with immunoSEQ multiplex PCR; TCRdb holds only in-frame clones, not every one. V, J and clone size are taken as reported in that table, and D and trimming were inferred from the DNA itself. The table lists approximately 210,000 clones, about 85% of them singletons.

The receptor's source is a woman over 75 with COVID-19, enrolled during active disease. Sequencing was performed on peripheral blood. The J gene is TRBJ1-6, the V gene TRBV19, with 7 bases matching TRBD1. This CDR3 is CASEDRRTNSPLHF. The CDR3, as DNA: TGTGCCAGTGAGGACAGGCGGACGAATTCACCCCTCCACTTT.